The present entry profiles one T cell receptor (beta chain) with its context. Its antigen remains unknown. TCRdb redid the calling of the reads with MiXCR, one entry per CDR3 protein. The data show roughly 180,000 distinct CDR3 sequences, with roughly 22% seen just once and roughly 25% held by the top ten. Germline V gene lookup returns CDR1 MDHEN and CDR2 SYDVKM. CDR3 length equals 13 residues. Trimming left V 4 bases short and J 4 bases short, with 10 bases between. The sample originates from a study of T cell repertoires in cytomegalovirus infection. On the study more broadly: Evidence of both CMV infection and a matching HLA type came from public TCR beta signatures. Study-wide results and limits: There were carriers of CMV plus the relevant HLA, and cumulative public TCR beta family frequency identified them.

This sequence originates from a human donor in good health (CMV status not recorded). Some clones in this sample may be carry-over from other donors' samples. The rearrangement joins TRBV28 to TRBJ1-2; TRBD1 is a possible D gene (6 bases). Sequenced material: CD8+ T cells from cultured PBMCs, taken from culture after CMV antigen stimulation. DNA for the CDR3: TGTGCCAGCAGTTCGAGGGGGTTCTATGGCTACACCTTC. Its protein product is CASSSRGFYGYTF.